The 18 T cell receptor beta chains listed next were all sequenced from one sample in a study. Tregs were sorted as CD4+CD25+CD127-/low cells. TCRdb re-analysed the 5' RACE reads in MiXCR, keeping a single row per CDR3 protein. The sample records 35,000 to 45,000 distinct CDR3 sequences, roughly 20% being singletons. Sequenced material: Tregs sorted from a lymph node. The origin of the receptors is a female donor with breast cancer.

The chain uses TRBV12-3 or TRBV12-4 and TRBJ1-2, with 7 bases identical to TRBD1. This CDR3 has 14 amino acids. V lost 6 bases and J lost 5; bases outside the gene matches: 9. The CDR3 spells CASRHRQGEYGYTF. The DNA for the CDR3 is TGTGCCAGCAGGCATAGACAGGGAGAGTATGGCTACACCTTC.

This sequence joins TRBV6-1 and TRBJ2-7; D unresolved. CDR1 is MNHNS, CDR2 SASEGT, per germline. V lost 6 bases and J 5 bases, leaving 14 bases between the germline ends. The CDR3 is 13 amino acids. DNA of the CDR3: TGTGCCAGCAGAAAGCCCCCCCGGGACGAGCAGTACTTC. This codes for CASRKPPRDEQYF.

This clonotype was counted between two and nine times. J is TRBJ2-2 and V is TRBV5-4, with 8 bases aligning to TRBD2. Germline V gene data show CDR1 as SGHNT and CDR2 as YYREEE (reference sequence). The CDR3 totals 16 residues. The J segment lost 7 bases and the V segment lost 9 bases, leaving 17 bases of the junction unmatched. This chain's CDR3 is CATQSKAGVIGGELFF. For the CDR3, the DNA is TGTGCCACCCAGTCTAAAGCGGGAGTAATTGGCGGGGAGCTGTTTTTT.

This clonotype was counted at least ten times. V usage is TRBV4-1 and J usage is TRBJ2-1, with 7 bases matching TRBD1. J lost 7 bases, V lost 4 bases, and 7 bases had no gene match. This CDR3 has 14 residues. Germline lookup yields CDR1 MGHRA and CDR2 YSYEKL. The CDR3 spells CASSLTGARNEQFF. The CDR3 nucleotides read TGCGCCAGCAGCCTCACAGGGGCTCGGAATGAGCAGTTCTTC.

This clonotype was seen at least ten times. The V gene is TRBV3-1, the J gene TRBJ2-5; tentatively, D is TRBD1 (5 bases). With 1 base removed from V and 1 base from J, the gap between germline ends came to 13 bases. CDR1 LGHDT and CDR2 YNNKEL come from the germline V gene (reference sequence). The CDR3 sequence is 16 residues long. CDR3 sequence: CASSQVGWGGQETQYF. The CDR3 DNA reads TGTGCCAGCAGCCAAGTGGGTTGGGGCGGCCAAGAGACCCAGTACTTC.

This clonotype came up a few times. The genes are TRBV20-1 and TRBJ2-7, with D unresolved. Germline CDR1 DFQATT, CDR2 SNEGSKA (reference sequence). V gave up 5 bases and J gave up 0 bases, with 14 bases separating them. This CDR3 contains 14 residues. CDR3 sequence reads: CSASPRLHSYEQYF. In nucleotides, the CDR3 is TGCAGTGCTTCCCCCAGGTTACACTCCTACGAGCAGTACTTC.

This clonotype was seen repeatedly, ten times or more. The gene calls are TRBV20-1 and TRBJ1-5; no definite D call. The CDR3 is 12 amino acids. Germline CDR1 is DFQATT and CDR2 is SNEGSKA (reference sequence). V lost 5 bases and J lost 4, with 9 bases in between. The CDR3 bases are TGCAGTGCTGGGAGTTTGAATCAGCCCCAGCATTTT. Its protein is CSAGSLNQPQHF.

Here the CDR3 reads CASSPPSGSYYEQYF. In DNA, the CDR3 is TGTGCCAGCAGCCCCCCTAGCGGGAGCTATTACGAGCAGTACTTC. V gene TRBV7-9 combines with J gene TRBJ2-7; TRBD2 agrees at 10 bases. CDR1 is SEHNR and CDR2 is FQNEAQ in the germline V gene (reference sequence). J lost 4 bases, V lost 5 bases, and 8 bases had no gene match. This CDR3 is built from 15 residues.

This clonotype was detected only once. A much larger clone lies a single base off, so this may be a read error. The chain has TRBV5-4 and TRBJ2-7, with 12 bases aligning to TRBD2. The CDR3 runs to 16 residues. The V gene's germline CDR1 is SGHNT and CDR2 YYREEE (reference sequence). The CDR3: CACSLASGRAGYEQYF. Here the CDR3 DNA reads TGTGCCTGCAGCTTGGCTAGCGGGAGGGCCGGTTACGAGCAGTACTTC. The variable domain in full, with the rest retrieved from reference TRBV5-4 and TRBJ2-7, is ETGVTQSPTHLIKTRGQQVTLRCSSQSGHNTVSWYQQALGQGPQFIFQYYREEENGRGNFPPRFSGLQFPNYSSELNVNALELDDSALYLCACSLASGRAGYEQYFGPGTRLTVT.

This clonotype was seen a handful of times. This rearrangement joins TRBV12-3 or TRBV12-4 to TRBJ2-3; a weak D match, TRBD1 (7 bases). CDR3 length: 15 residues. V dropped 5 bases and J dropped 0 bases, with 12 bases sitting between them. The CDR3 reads CASSPGGYSTDTQYF. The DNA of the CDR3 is TGTGCCAGCAGTCCAGGGGGGTATAGCACAGATACGCAGTATTTT.

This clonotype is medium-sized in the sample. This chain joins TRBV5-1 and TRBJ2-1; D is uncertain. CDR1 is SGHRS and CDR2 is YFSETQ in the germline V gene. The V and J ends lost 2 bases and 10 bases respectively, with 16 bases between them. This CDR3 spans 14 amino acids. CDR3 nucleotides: TGCGCCAGCAGCTTAAGTCAGCCGACGGACGAGCAGTTCTTC. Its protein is CASSLSQPTDEQFF.

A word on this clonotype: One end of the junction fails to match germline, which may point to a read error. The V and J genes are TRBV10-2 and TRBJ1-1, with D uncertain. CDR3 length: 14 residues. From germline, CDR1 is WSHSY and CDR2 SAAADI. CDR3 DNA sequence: TGCGCCAGCAGTGAGAGGACGCTAGGCACTGAAGCTATCTTT. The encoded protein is CASSERTLGTEAIF.

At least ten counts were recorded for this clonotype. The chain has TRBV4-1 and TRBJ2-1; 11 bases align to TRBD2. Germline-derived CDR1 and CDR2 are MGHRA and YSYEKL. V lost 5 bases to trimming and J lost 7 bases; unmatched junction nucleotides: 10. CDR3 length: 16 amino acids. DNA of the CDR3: TGCGCCAGCAGCAGAGGTACTAGCGGGAGTCTGAATGAGCAGTTCTTC. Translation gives CASSRGTSGSLNEQFF.

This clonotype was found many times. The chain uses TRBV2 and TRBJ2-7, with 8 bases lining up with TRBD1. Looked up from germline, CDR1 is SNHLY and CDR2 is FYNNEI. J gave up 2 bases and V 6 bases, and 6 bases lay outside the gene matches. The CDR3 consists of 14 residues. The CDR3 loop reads CASRAGTGTYEQYF. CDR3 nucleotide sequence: TGTGCCAGCAGAGCCGGGACAGGAACCTACGAGCAGTACTTC.

CDR3 in DNA: TGTGCCAGCAGCTCTAGGACCCGATCGGACAATGAGCAGTTCTTC. This gives the protein CASSSRTRSDNEQFF. The chain joins TRBV7-9 to TRBJ2-1; unclear D gene. CDR3 length: 15 residues. V gave up 4 bases and J gave up 5 bases, with 15 bases separating them. Per germline, CDR1 SEHNR and CDR2 FQNEAQ (reference sequence).

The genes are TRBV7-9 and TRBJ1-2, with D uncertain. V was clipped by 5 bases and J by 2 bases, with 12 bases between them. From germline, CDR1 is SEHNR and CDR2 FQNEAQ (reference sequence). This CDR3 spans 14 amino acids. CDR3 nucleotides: TGTGCCAGCAGCCCCCCGGACGGGAACTATGGCTACACCTTC. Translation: CASSPPDGNYGYTF.

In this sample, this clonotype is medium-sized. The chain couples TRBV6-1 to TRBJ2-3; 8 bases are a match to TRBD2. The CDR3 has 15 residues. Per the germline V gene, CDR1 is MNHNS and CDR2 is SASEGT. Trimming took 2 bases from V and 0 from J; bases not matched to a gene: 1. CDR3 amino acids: CASSELAGSTDTQYF. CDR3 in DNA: TGTGCCAGCAGTGAACTAGCGGGTAGCACAGATACGCAGTATTTT.

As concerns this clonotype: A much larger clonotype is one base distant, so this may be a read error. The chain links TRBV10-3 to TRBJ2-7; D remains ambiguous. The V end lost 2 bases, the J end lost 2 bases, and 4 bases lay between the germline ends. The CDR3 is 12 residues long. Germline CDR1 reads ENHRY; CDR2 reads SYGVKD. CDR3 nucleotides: TGTGCCATCAGTGAGACGGCCTACGAGCAGTACTTC. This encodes CAISETAYEQYF.